This passage covers 21 T cell receptor beta chains from one sample sequenced in a study of blood T cells in healthy people across ages. Together with a sample-barcoded 5' primer, a J-beta primer mix was included in a second PCR lasting about 7 to 12 cycles. Using its own MiXCR run on the 5' RACE reads, TCRdb lists one record per CDR3 protein. The data show hundreds of thousands of distinct CDR3 sequences, 20% to 25% seen once. The sequenced sample consisted of blood. The receptors derive from a man between 70 and 80 years old in good health.

V gene TRBV12-3 or TRBV12-4 combines with J gene TRBJ2-5, with 7 positions matching TRBD1. After removal of 8 bases from V and 3 bases from J, the junction contained 12 bases not matched to a gene. The CDR3 is 15 residues long. The CDR3 DNA reads TGTGCCAGCGGCGTAATCCGAGGACAGGAAGAGACCCAGTACTTC. Translated: CASGVIRGQEETQYF.

The V call is TRBV10-3, the J call TRBJ1-4; tentative D call: TRBD1 (6 bases). CDR1 ENHRY and CDR2 SYGVKD come from the germline V gene. The CDR3 has 13 residues. Trimming left V 8 bases short and J 3 bases short, with 10 bases between. In nucleotides, the CDR3 is TGTGCCATCGGGGGGGCAGCTAATGAAAAACTGTTTTTT. Translating gives CAIGGAANEKLFF.

This clonotype was recorded at least ten times. J is TRBJ2-5 and V is TRBV5-1; D is perhaps TRBD1 (6 bases). The CDR3 is 14 amino acids. Trimming shortened V by 4 bases and J by 5 bases, and 15 bases separated the two germline ends. Germline V gene data show CDR1 as SGHRS and CDR2 as YFSETQ. The CDR3 here is CASSPQTGDETQYF. The CDR3 DNA is TGCGCCAGCAGCCCACAGACAGGAGATGAGACCCAGTACTTC.

As for this clonotype: An end of the junction does not agree with germline; a read error may underlie this. This rearrangement joins TRBV20-1 to TRBJ2-7, with D possibly matching TRBD2 (6 bases). This CDR3 has 15 residues. The germline V gene has CDR1 DFQATT and CDR2 SNEGSKA (reference sequence). In DNA form, the CDR3 reads TGCAGTGCAAGTAGTTCCGTGGCAGGGAGGAACGAGCGGTACTTC. This translates into CSASSSVAGRNERYF.

In its sample, this clonotype was seen a few times. This rearrangement joins TRBV5-1 to TRBJ2-5; 11 nucleotides agree with TRBD2. The CDR3 totals 14 residues. Per germline, CDR1 SGHRS and CDR2 YFSETQ. V lost 6 bases to trimming and J lost 5 bases; unmatched junction nucleotides: 6. CDR3 bases: TGCGCCAGCACACTAGCGGGAGTATCTGAGACCCAGTACTTC. Its translation is CASTLAGVSETQYF. Full variable domain (rest looked up from reference TRBV5-1 and TRBJ2-5): KAGVTQTPRYLIKTRGQQVTLSCSPISGHRSVSWYQQTPGQGLQFLFEYFSETQRNKGNFPGRFSGRQFSNSRSEMNVSTLELGDSALYLCASTLAGVSETQYFGPGTRLLVL.

This clonotype was observed a few times. The V and J genes are TRBV11-2 and TRBJ1-2; 8 bases map to TRBD1. The V gene's germline CDR1 is SGHAT and CDR2 FQNNGV. V lost 1 base, J lost 1 base, and 8 bases stayed unmatched. This CDR3 spans 17 amino acids. The CDR3 DNA reads as TGTGCCAGCAGCTTAGGAGGCAGGGGGCCGGGTAACTATGGCTACACCTTC. Its protein product is CASSLGGRGPGNYGYTF.

This clonotype has just a few counts. The CDR3 loop is CASRGLGTSGGQETQYF. CDR3 coding DNA: TGCGCCAGCAGAGGGCTTGGGACTAGCGGGGGCCAAGAGACCCAGTACTTC. The chain is built from TRBV10-1 and TRBJ2-5; 14 bases line up with TRBD2. V shed 6 bases and J 1 base; nucleotides not matched to a gene: 7. From germline, CDR1 is WNHNN and CDR2 SYGVQD (reference sequence). This CDR3 is 17 amino acids long.

The rearrangement joins TRBV14 to TRBJ2-4, with D possibly matching TRBD1 (6 bases). The CDR3 totals 12 residues. The germline gives CDR1 SGHDN, CDR2 FVKESK. Trimming took off 3 bases at V and 11 bases at J, with 11 bases between the two ends. The CDR3 sequence is CASSQGGQFQYF. In DNA, the CDR3 is TGTGCCAGCAGCCAGGGCGGACAGTTTCAGTACTTC.

This clonotype appeared a few times. The chain joins TRBV30 to TRBJ1-4, with no clear D. CDR1 is GTSNPN and CDR2 is SVGIG in the germline V gene (reference sequence). V was pared by 2 bases and J by 4 bases, with 8 bases between. There are 13 residues in the CDR3. CDR3 coding DNA: TGTGCCTGGAGTTCGAGAGTTAATGAAAAACTGTTTTTT. This gives the protein CAWSSRVNEKLFF.

A word on this clonotype: The junction departs from the called germline gene at one end, perhaps through a read error. The chain uses TRBV3-1 and TRBJ2-4; D not resolved. The V gene's germline CDR1 is LGHDT and CDR2 YNNKEL (reference sequence). The CDR3 spans 12 residues. The CDR3 spells CASSQGKGLECF. CDR3 DNA sequence: TGTGCCAGCAGCCAAGGGAAGGGATTAGAGTGCTTC.

This clonotype was counted many times. The chain uses TRBV5-1 and TRBJ2-5; 8 bases line up with TRBD2. Looked up from germline, CDR1 is SGHRS and CDR2 is YFSETQ. After removal of 7 bases from V and 4 bases from J, the junction contained 9 bases not matched to a gene. The CDR3 loop spans 14 amino acids. CDR3 protein: CASGFSGGRETQYF. DNA of the CDR3: TGCGCCAGCGGTTTCTCGGGAGGGCGAGAGACCCAGTACTTC.

This clonotype was seen at least ten times. The chain combines TRBV7-9 with TRBJ2-2, with D possibly TRBD1 on 6 matching bases. Germline values: CDR1 SEHNR, CDR2 FQNEAQ (reference sequence). This CDR3 is 13 amino acids long. V was cut by 6 bases and J by 2 bases, with 7 bases left in between. CDR3 bases: TGTGCCAGCAGGGACAGTAACACCGGGGAGCTGTTTTTT. Translating gives CASRDSNTGELFF.

This clonotype was picked up a small number of times. The chain has TRBV12-3 or TRBV12-4 and TRBJ2-1; 9 positions agree with TRBD1. Trimming at V came to 6 bases and at J to 1 base, leaving 4 bases not matched to a gene. This CDR3 comprises 15 residues. CDR3 nucleotide sequence: TGTGCCAGCAGAGCCGACAGGGGGTCCTACAATGAGCAGTTCTTC. Its translation: CASRADRGSYNEQFF.

The chain employs TRBV7-9 and TRBJ1-4; TRBD1 matches at 7 bases. V trimming: 4 bases; J trimming: 14 bases; junction bases outside the gene matches: 16. The CDR3 sequence is 15 residues long. Germline-derived CDR1 and CDR2 are SEHNR and FQNEAQ (reference sequence). In DNA, the CDR3 is TGTGCCAGCAGCTATGAGGGGACAGTGTTTAGGTCTCTGTTTTTT. Its translation: CASSYEGTVFRSLFF.

This clonotype showed up just a few times. V is TRBV20-1 and J is TRBJ2-1; perhaps TRBD2 as D (5 bases). Germline CDR1 and CDR2: DFQATT and SNEGSKA (reference sequence). The CDR3 contains 15 residues. The V end lost 5 bases, the J end lost 2 bases, and 16 bases lay between the germline ends. CDR3 nucleotide sequence: TGCAGTGCTGCCAGTGCTCGGACTCCCTACAATGAGCAGTTCTTC. Protein sequence: CSAASARTPYNEQFF.

The chain employs TRBV5-1 and TRBJ2-5; 7 nucleotides align to TRBD1. V was pared by 0 bases and J by 1 base, with 3 bases of the junction left unmatched. Germline lookup yields CDR1 SGHRS and CDR2 YFSETQ. The CDR3 extends over 15 amino acids. CDR3 protein: CASSLGTGAQETQYF. The CDR3 coding sequence is TGCGCCAGCAGCTTGGGAACAGGGGCCCAAGAGACCCAGTACTTC.

This clonotype was found a few times. The rearrangement joins TRBV11-1 to TRBJ2-1; 10 bases match TRBD2. J gave up 5 bases and V 7 bases, and 8 bases lay outside the gene matches. This CDR3 contains 15 residues. CDR1 and CDR2 from the germline V gene are SGHAT and FQDESV (reference sequence). The CDR3 is CASTKASGRDNEQFF. DNA for the CDR3: TGTGCCAGCACCAAAGCTAGCGGGAGAGACAATGAGCAGTTCTTC. The full variable domain, in which reference TRBV11-1 and TRBJ2-1 provide the parts outside the CDR3, is EAEVAQSPRYKITEKSQAVAFWCDPISGHATLYWYRQILGQGPELLVQFQDESVVDDSQLPKDRFSAERLKGVDSTLKIQPAELGDSAMYLCASTKASGRDNEQFFGPGTRLTVL.

This clonotype was seen more than once but under ten times. The chain employs TRBV4-1 and TRBJ1-6; 11 bases agree with TRBD1. Germline V gene data show CDR1 as MGHRA and CDR2 as YSYEKL. The CDR3 loop spans 15 amino acids. V lost 4 bases to trimming and J lost 10 bases; unmatched junction nucleotides: 6. The CDR3 is CASSRGQGDGSPLHF. The CDR3 DNA sequence: TGCGCCAGCAGCCGGGGACAGGGGGACGGATCACCCCTCCACTTT.

The V call is TRBV4-2, the J call TRBJ2-1, with 8 bases lining up with TRBD2. With V trimmed by 3 bases and J by 4 bases, 8 bases remained unmatched. Germline CDR1 LGHNA, CDR2 YNFKEQ. CDR3 size: 16 residues. The CDR3 region is CASSQDYSGKYNEQFF. CDR3 in DNA: TGTGCCAGCAGCCAGGACTATAGCGGGAAATACAATGAGCAGTTCTTC.

This clonotype occurred a few times. J is TRBJ2-7 and V is TRBV10-2, with 7 bases matching TRBD2. Losses at the gene ends were 0 bases for V and 5 bases for J; bases not matched to a gene: 7. There are 15 residues in the CDR3. Germline CDR1 and CDR2: WSHSY and SAAADI. CDR3 DNA: TGCGCCAGCAGTGAGTCGATCGGGGGAGGGAACGAGCAGTACTTC. Amino acids: CASSESIGGGNEQYF.

In its sample, this clonotype was seen a few times. The CDR3 DNA sequence: TGTGCCAGCAGTCCTGGGACAGGGTACCACGAGCAGTACTTC. This sequence encodes CASSPGTGYHEQYF. The chain uses TRBV12-3 or TRBV12-4 and TRBJ2-7, with 9 bases fitting TRBD1. The junction had 7 bases not matched to a gene; V was cut back by 5 bases and J by 5 bases. This CDR3 comprises 14 residues.